This T cell receptor beta chain is drawn from a study of blood T cell repertoires in COVID-19. Background on the study: Samples representing acute and convalescent COVID-19 were sourced from the United States, Italy and Spain. In each case, the material was cDNA or gDNA derived from T cells, B-cell-depleted T cells, or PBMCs.

Individuals aged roughly 18 to 95 years were recruited from 24 US areas. The V gene's germline CDR1 is MGHDK and CDR2 SYGVNS. The CDR3 has 16 residues. The V segment lost 4 bases and the J segment 7 bases; nucleotides outside the gene matches: 10. Original data processing: How many nucleated cells were present was estimated from reference gene primer amplification. TCRdb's table, derived via immunoSEQ multiplex PCR, lists solely in-frame clones and lacks some. Clone size and the V and J calls come from that table; the DNA yielded D and trimming. The sample records around 330,000 clones, around 90% being singletons.

What was sequenced was PBMCs or T cells enriched from blood (not recorded which). The V and J genes are TRBV25-1 and TRBJ1-5, with 10 bases lining up with TRBD1. The sequence was obtained from a man between 60 and 75 years old who had recovered from COVID-19. This CDR3 reads CASSAPGTGVGQPQHF. CDR3 DNA: TGTGCCAGCAGTGCTCCCGGGACAGGGGTTGGACAGCCCCAGCATTTT.